The 32 T cell receptor beta chains given below trace back to one sample, sequenced in a study of CD8 T cell repertoires and HIV-1 epitope variants. Here immunoSEQ multiplex PCR was the method, and the copy in TCRdb shows in-frame clones only, minus some. The table records approximately 4,700 clones, around two thirds of them present only once. These receptors lack a known antigen. Sequencing was performed on cultured CD8+ T cells derived from PBMCs. These TCRs come from a male donor with HIV.

This clone is large in the sample. The V and J genes are TRBV19 and TRBJ2-7; the match to TRBD2 covers 11 bases. Germline V gene lookup returns CDR1 LNHDA and CDR2 SQIVND (reference sequence). The CDR3 totals 15 residues. V dropped 3 bases and J dropped 4; count of bases not matched to a gene: 5. DNA for the CDR3: TGTGCCAGTAGTATCCGACTAGCGGGGATTTACGAGCAGTACTTC. Translating it yields CASSIRLAGIYEQYF. Based on the CDR3 plus reference TRBV19 and TRBJ2-7, the full variable domain is DGGITQSPKYLFRKEGQNVTLSCEQNLNHDAMYWYRQDPGQGLRLIYYSQIVNDFQKGDIAEGYSVSREKKESFPLTVTSAQKNPTAFYLCASSIRLAGIYEQYFGPGTRLTVT.

The chain recombines TRBV7-9 with TRBJ2-7; TRBD2 matches at 8 bases. This CDR3 has 15 residues. J gave up 1 base and V 5 bases, and 7 bases lay outside the gene matches. The germline CDR1 and CDR2 sequences are SEHNR and FQNEAQ (reference sequence). In DNA form, the CDR3 reads TGTGCCAGCAGCCCCGGGGGGGGGCGATCCTACGAGCAGTACTTC. Its translation is CASSPGGGRSYEQYF. Drawing the rest from reference TRBV7-9 and TRBJ2-7, the complete variable domain is DTGVSQNPRHKITKRGQNVTFRCDPISEHNRLYWYRQTLGQGPEFLTYFQNEAQLEKSRLLSDRFSAERPKGSFSTLEIQRTEQGDSAMYLCASSPGGGRSYEQYFGPGTRLTVT.

The chain carries TRBV6-1 and TRBJ1-5, with 10 bases matching TRBD1. The CDR3 sequence is 15 residues long. V lost 2 bases, J lost 9 bases, and 7 bases stayed unmatched. Germline CDR1 MNHNS, CDR2 SASEGT. The CDR3 reads CASSEPGQGIGPQHF. The CDR3 DNA is TGTGCCAGCAGTGAACCGGGACAGGGGATAGGGCCCCAGCATTTT.

This clone was counted only a few times. The V call is TRBV7-2, the J call TRBJ1-1; D is unclear. Per germline, CDR1 SGHTA and CDR2 FQGNSA. The V gene lost 3 bases and the J gene lost 6 bases, with 8 bases spanning the gap. This CDR3 is built from 12 residues. CDR3 DNA sequence: TGTGCCAGCAGCTTGGGTAACCCTGAAGCTTTCTTT. Translation: CASSLGNPEAFF.

The chain combines TRBV13 with TRBJ1-4; the match to TRBD1 covers 8 bases. Trimming removed 5 bases from V and 3 bases from J; junction bases left unmatched: 8. This CDR3 has 16 amino acids. CDR1 and CDR2 (germline): PRHDT, FYEKMQ (reference sequence). CDR3 nucleotides: TGTGCCAGCAGCCTCCGACAGGGGAGGGCTAATGAAAAACTGTTTTTT. It codes for CASSLRQGRANEKLFF.

The chain is built from TRBV28 and TRBJ2-7, with unresolved D. Germline CDR1 is MDHEN and CDR2 is SYDVKM. The CDR3 has 11 residues. V lost 8 bases to trimming and J lost 0 bases, with 5 bases between them. CDR3 in DNA: TGTGCCAGCCAAAACTCCTACGAGCAGTACTTC. Its protein product is CASQNSYEQYF.

V usage is TRBV11-2 and J usage is TRBJ1-3; tentatively, D is TRBD1 (6 bases). The germline gives CDR1 SGHAT, CDR2 FQNNGV. This CDR3 region has 16 residues. Trimming stripped 3 bases from V and 0 bases from J, with 12 bases between. The CDR3 nucleotides are TGTGCCAGCAGCTTCGGAACAGGGTTCTCTGGAAACACCATATATTTT. Amino acids: CASSFGTGFSGNTIYF.

This sequence joins TRBV30 and TRBJ1-2; D is uncertain. The ends were cut back, 6 bases at V and 6 bases at J, with 8 bases in the middle. The germline V gene encodes CDR1 GTSNPN and CDR2 SVGIG (reference sequence). The CDR3 covers 10 residues. CDR3 residues: CACPVNGYTF. The CDR3, as DNA: TGTGCCTGCCCAGTGAATGGCTACACCTTC.

This chain joins TRBV28 and TRBJ1-2, with TRBD1 identical over 8 bases. The J segment lost 5 bases and the V segment lost 8 bases, leaving 10 bases of the junction unmatched. This CDR3 has 14 residues. Per the germline V gene, CDR1 is MDHEN and CDR2 is SYDVKM. The CDR3 DNA is TGTGCCAGCGTCGTTGGACAGGGAATATATGGCTACACCTTC. Translated: CASVVGQGIYGYTF.

The chain couples TRBV10-3 to TRBJ1-5; tentatively, D is TRBD1 (5 bases). The germline gives CDR1 ENHRY, CDR2 SYGVKD. V was clipped by 3 bases and J by 3 bases, with 9 bases between them. There are 14 residues in the CDR3. The CDR3 nucleotides read TGTGCCATCAGTGACCGACAGAACAATCAGCCCCAGCATTTT. Protein product: CAISDRQNNQPQHF.

This chain joins TRBV19 and TRBJ1-4, with D uncertain. This CDR3 has 15 residues. Germline V lookup: CDR1 LNHDA, CDR2 SQIVND (reference sequence). The V end was cut by 1 base, the J end by 5 bases, with 11 bases between. As DNA, the CDR3 is TGTGCCAGTAGTATAGCAGGTGGAGAAAATGAAAAACTGTTTTTT. It yields the protein CASSIAGGENEKLFF.

This clone was picked up one time. The CDR3 here is CASSAMATNEKLFF. The DNA for the CDR3 is TGTGCCAGCAGCGCCATGGCAACTAATGAAAAACTGTTTTTT. The chain joins TRBV14 to TRBJ1-4; no clear D. The CDR3 consists of 14 residues. The V gene lost 5 bases and the J gene lost 0 bases, with 7 bases spanning the gap. CDR1 is SGHDN, CDR2 FVKESK, per germline.

The rearrangement uses TRBV9 and TRBJ2-7; 8 bases fit TRBD2. From germline, CDR1 is SGDLS and CDR2 YYNGEE. Trimming took 1 base from V and 9 from J; bases not matched to a gene: 6. The CDR3 is 13 residues long. The CDR3: CASSVSGGEVQYF. The CDR3 DNA reads TGTGCCAGCAGCGTATCGGGAGGGGAGGTGCAGTACTTC.

V is TRBV7-2 and J is TRBJ1-1; no clear D. The V gene's germline CDR1 is SGHTA and CDR2 FQGNSA. CDR3 size: 15 residues. The V and J ends lost 1 base and 4 bases respectively, with 13 bases between them. The CDR3: CASSLVSGSPTEAFF. The CDR3 DNA is TGTGCCAGCAGCTTAGTCTCCGGGTCCCCCACTGAAGCTTTCTTT.

This rearrangement joins TRBV27 to TRBJ1-5, with D perhaps TRBD1 (6 bases). CDR1 is MNHEY, CDR2 SMNVEV, per germline (reference sequence). The length of the CDR3 is 12 residues. The CDR3 protein is CTIGGAVRPQHF. In DNA form, the CDR3 reads TGTACCATTGGGGGCGCCGTCAGGCCCCAGCATTTT.

V is TRBV7-9 and J is TRBJ2-1, with 7 nucleotides matching TRBD2. The CDR3 has 16 residues. V lost 1 base and J lost 4; bases outside the gene matches: 7. The V gene's germline CDR1 is SEHNR and CDR2 FQNEAQ (reference sequence). CDR3 coding DNA: TGTGCCAGCAGCTTAGTCGACGTAGCGGGTTACAATGAGCAGTTCTTC. Translation: CASSLVDVAGYNEQFF.

V usage is TRBV15 and J usage is TRBJ1-2; D may be TRBD1 (5 bases). The CDR3 consists of 16 residues. The V gene lost 3 bases and the J gene lost 3 bases, with 17 bases spanning the gap. Germline lookup yields CDR1 LNHNV and CDR2 YYDKDF (reference sequence). The CDR3 nucleotides are TGTGCCACCAGCAGTCCCTGGAGGGGTGAAGACTATGGCTACACCTTC. This gives the protein CATSSPWRGEDYGYTF.

This clone was counted only a few times. The chain is built from TRBV28 and TRBJ1-1; possibly TRBD1 for D (5 bases). CDR3 size: 14 residues. From germline, CDR1 is MDHEN and CDR2 SYDVKM. V was trimmed by 3 bases and J by 5 bases, leaving 13 bases between them. The CDR3 DNA sequence: TGTGCCAGCAGTTTGGACCTAGGGGAAACTGAAGCTTTCTTT. Translated: CASSLDLGETEAFF.

This clone was seen only a few times. The V gene is TRBV5-6, the J gene TRBJ1-6; D ambiguous. Trimming removed 2 bases from V and 8 bases from J, with 11 bases in between. Germline-derived CDR1 and CDR2 are SGHDT and YYEEEE. The CDR3 length is 14 residues. CDR3 residues: CASSLWEEDSPLHF. CDR3 in DNA: TGTGCCAGCAGCTTATGGGAGGAGGATTCACCCCTCCACTTT.

The rearrangement uses TRBV9 and TRBJ1-5; D unresolved. Germline V lookup: CDR1 SGDLS, CDR2 YYNGEE. The CDR3 is 15 residues long. V lost 0 bases and J 0 bases, leaving 7 bases between the germline ends. DNA of the CDR3: TGTGCCAGCAGCGTAGAAGGGAATAGCAATCAGCCCCAGCATTTT. Protein sequence: CASSVEGNSNQPQHF.

The V and J genes are TRBV2 and TRBJ2-1; D might be TRBD2 (5 bases). Germline CDR1 is SNHLY and CDR2 is FYNNEI. There are 14 residues in the CDR3. V was trimmed by 6 bases and J by 14 bases, leaving 23 bases between them. CDR3 protein: CASSIGVAPLSKFF. CDR3 coding DNA: TGTGCCAGCAGCATTGGGGTAGCGCCCCTTAGCAAGTTCTTC.

This clone has a handful of counts. The chain uses TRBV7-3 and TRBJ1-6; unclear D gene. This CDR3 region has 13 residues. Trimming removed 2 bases at V and 9 bases at J, with 8 bases between. Germline lookup yields CDR1 SGHTA and CDR2 FQGTGA. The CDR3 protein is CASSLVESSPLHF. The DNA of the CDR3 is TGTGCCAGCAGCTTAGTGGAAAGTTCACCCCTCCACTTT.

The V and J genes are TRBV5-6 and TRBJ2-7; TRBD1 matches 8 bases. Trimming at V came to 2 bases and at J to 3 bases, leaving 1 base not matched to a gene. This CDR3 comprises 13 residues. Germline V lookup: CDR1 SGHDT, CDR2 YYEEEE. Written as DNA, the CDR3 is TGTGCCAGCAGCTTACAGGGGGACTACGAGCAGTACTTC. Translated: CASSLQGDYEQYF.

The J gene is TRBJ1-4, the V gene TRBV7-9; 7 positions agree with TRBD1. The CDR3 is 15 amino acids. Trimming at V came to 5 bases and at J to 5 bases, leaving 8 bases not matched to a gene. The V gene's germline CDR1 is SEHNR and CDR2 FQNEAQ (reference sequence). The CDR3 bases are TGTGCCAGCAGCCCAGAGGGGGCGATGAATGAAAAACTGTTTTTT. Residues: CASSPEGAMNEKLFF. The entire variable domain, with the rest obtained from reference TRBV7-9 and TRBJ1-4, is as follows: DTGVSQNPRHKITKRGQNVTFRCDPISEHNRLYWYRQTLGQGPEFLTYFQNEAQLEKSRLLSDRFSAERPKGSFSTLEIQRTEQGDSAMYLCASSPEGAMNEKLFFGSGTQLSVL.

This clone has only a few counts. J is TRBJ2-1 and V is TRBV4-2, with 9 bases identical to TRBD1. V lost 4 bases to trimming and J lost 7 bases; unmatched junction nucleotides: 11. Germline V gene sequence: CDR1 LGHNA, CDR2 YNFKEQ. The length of the CDR3 is 16 residues. The CDR3 loop reads CASSRFVEQGANEQFF. DNA of the CDR3: TGTGCCAGCAGCCGGTTCGTGGAACAGGGGGCTAATGAGCAGTTCTTC.

V and J are TRBV4-2 and TRBJ1-2, with 7 bases that match TRBD1. V lost 1 base, J lost 3 bases, and 5 bases stayed unmatched. Germline loops: CDR1 LGHNA, CDR2 YNFKEQ. The CDR3 runs 15 residues. The CDR3 reads CASSQGQGNDYGYTF. Here the CDR3 DNA reads TGTGCCAGCAGCCAAGGACAGGGAAACGACTATGGCTACACCTTC.

The chain employs TRBV28 and TRBJ2-1; 7 positions agree with TRBD2. Trimming took 1 base from V and 12 from J; bases not matched to a gene: 15. The germline gives CDR1 MDHEN, CDR2 SYDVKM. The CDR3 is 16 amino acids. DNA of the CDR3: TGTGCCAGCAGTTTATTGTCGAGCGGGCGGGAGCTCTTGCAGTTCTTC. Its translation is CASSLLSSGRELLQFF.

The V and J genes are TRBV19 and TRBJ2-1; the D is unclear. The germline gives CDR1 LNHDA, CDR2 SQIVND (reference sequence). V was pared by 2 bases and J by 0 bases, with 11 bases between. This CDR3 comprises 16 residues. As DNA, the CDR3 is TGTGCCAGTAGTATATTGAGCGAGAGCTCCTACAATGAGCAGTTCTTC. Its protein is CASSILSESSYNEQFF.

The chain recombines TRBV28 with TRBJ2-7; 7 nucleotides match TRBD2. Losses at the gene ends were 3 bases for V and 3 bases for J; bases not matched to a gene: 11. The germline V gene encodes CDR1 MDHEN and CDR2 SYDVKM. The CDR3 length is 16 residues. CDR3 bases: TGTGCCAGCAGTTTGGGCCTTGGCGGGAGTGGCTACGAGCAGTACTTC. This encodes CASSLGLGGSGYEQYF.

The chain employs TRBV19 and TRBJ2-1; maybe TRBD2 (6 bases). The CDR3 has 13 residues. Between the trimmed V and J ends, which lost 11 bases and 0 bases, there was a span of 11 bases. From germline, CDR1 is LNHDA and CDR2 SQIVND (reference sequence). CDR3 loop: CASGVSSYNEQFF. The CDR3 DNA sequence: TGTGCCTCGGGGGTAAGCTCCTACAATGAGCAGTTCTTC.

V usage is TRBV13 and J usage is TRBJ1-2; the D gene is possibly TRBD1 (6 bases). This CDR3 is 13 amino acids long. CDR1 is PRHDT, CDR2 FYEKMQ, per germline (reference sequence). Trimming removed 4 bases from V and 6 bases from J, with 12 bases in between. The CDR3 region is CASSSRGRDGYTF. CDR3 nucleotides: TGTGCCAGCAGCTCCCGGGGGCGAGATGGCTACACCTTC.

The genes are TRBV28 and TRBJ1-5; the D is unclear. The germline CDR1 and CDR2 sequences are MDHEN and SYDVKM. The germline V and J ends were trimmed by 2 bases and 11 bases, with 13 bases remaining between them. The CDR3 is made up of 13 amino acids. CDR3 loop: CASSLVDLRAQHF. The CDR3 bases are TGTGCCAGCAGTTTAGTGGATCTTAGGGCCCAGCATTTT.